Shown below are 10 T cell receptor beta chains from a single sample sequenced in a study of T-cell memory formation after mild COVID-19. MiXCR, run by TCRdb on the 5' RACE reads, gives a single entry per CDR3 protein. The sample yields some 260,000 distinct CDR3 sequences, about a sixth seen once. The sample comprised PBMCs or a T cell subset sorted from them (not recorded which). These TCRs come from a man aged 18 to 29 who had mild COVID-19 (a few samples of this study predate the infection). Cell type and time point are not known.

V gene TRBV6-5 combines with J gene TRBJ1-6, with 9 bases identical to TRBD1. This CDR3 is built from 13 residues. The V gene end was trimmed by 5 bases and the J gene end by 7 bases; junction bases not matched to a gene: 0. The germline V gene has CDR1 MNHEY and CDR2 SVGAGI. The CDR3 DNA follows: TGTGCCAGCAGTACAGGGGGCAATTCACCCCTCCACTTT. Protein: CASSTGGNSPLHF.

This clonotype was detected only once. This chain's CDR3 is CASSQTSGGAYEQYV. The CDR3 DNA follows: TGTGCCAGCAGCCAAACTAGCGGGGGGGCCTACGAGCAGTACGTC. The J gene is TRBJ2-7, the V gene TRBV7-2, with 13 bases fitting TRBD2. Germline CDR1 reads SGHTA; CDR2 reads FQGNSA. The trim removed 5 bases at V and 2 bases at J, leaving 3 bases unmatched. The CDR3 sequence is 15 residues long.

The rearrangement uses TRBV2 and TRBJ2-5; 14 bases are shared with TRBD2. With 6 bases clipped from V and 5 bases from J, the junction kept 5 bases outside the gene matches. The germline gives CDR1 SNHLY, CDR2 FYNNEI. The CDR3 has 15 residues. The DNA for the CDR3 is TGTGCCAGCAGGCGACTAGCGGGGGGGCACGAGACCCAGTACTTC. Amino acid sequence: CASRRLAGGHETQYF.

V is TRBV10-3 and J is TRBJ1-5, with TRBD1 as a possible D gene (6 bases). Germline V CDR1 and CDR2: ENHRY, SYGVKD. The CDR3 loop spans 14 amino acids. V gave up 4 bases and J gave up 3 bases, with 10 bases separating them. The DNA of the CDR3 is TGTGCCATCAGTGGCTACAGGGACAATCAGCCCCAGCATTTT. Translating it yields CAISGYRDNQPQHF.

The chain combines TRBV6-2 or TRBV6-3 with TRBJ1-2; weak D call: TRBD1 (5 bases). This CDR3 spans 14 amino acids. The V gene lost 4 bases and the J gene lost 4 bases, with 13 bases spanning the gap. The germline gives CDR1 MNHEY, CDR2 SVGEGT. CDR3 residues: CASSSFQTAYGYTF. The CDR3 DNA reads as TGTGCCAGCAGTTCCTTCCAGACAGCCTATGGCTACACCTTC.

In its sample, this clonotype was seen a few times. This sequence joins TRBV6-5 and TRBJ1-6; no definite D call. The germline CDR1 and CDR2 sequences are MNHEY and SVGAGI. CDR3 length: 15 amino acids. Between the trimmed V and J ends, which lost 7 bases and 2 bases, there was a span of 12 bases. The CDR3 DNA is TGTGCCAGCACCAGGACCGGTACCTATAATTCACCCCTCCACTTT. As protein: CASTRTGTYNSPLHF.

The J gene is TRBJ1-6, the V gene TRBV6-4; a possible D gene is TRBD1 (5 bases). V lost 5 bases and J lost 14, with 13 bases in between. The germline V gene encodes CDR1 MRHNA and CDR2 SNTAGT. The CDR3 totals 12 residues. The CDR3 sequence is CASSRPRGSLHF. The CDR3 region has the DNA TGTGCCAGCAGTCGACCTAGGGGATCCCTCCACTTT.

This clonotype was picked up many times. V usage is TRBV7-2 and J usage is TRBJ2-1, with TRBD2 matching 7 bases. Germline V gene lookup returns CDR1 SGHTA and CDR2 FQGNSA. Trimming cost V 2 bases and J 4 bases; bases outside gene matches: 5. CDR3 length: 15 residues. The CDR3 DNA reads TGTGCCAGCAGCTTATGGGGGGGGGTTTACAATGAGCAGTTCTTC. Translated: CASSLWGGVYNEQFF.

This clonotype has only a few counts. V and J are TRBV2 and TRBJ1-1; D remains ambiguous. V was clipped by 3 bases and J by 4 bases, with 3 bases between them. The length of the CDR3 is 11 residues. Germline assignment: CDR1 SNHLY and CDR2 FYNNEI. The CDR3 DNA sequence: TGTGCCAGCAGTGAGGTCACTGAAGCTTTCTTT. Its protein is CASSEVTEAFF.

The chain employs TRBV4-3 and TRBJ2-3; 9 nucleotides agree with TRBD2. The CDR3 contains 16 residues. V dropped 1 base and J dropped 4; count of bases not matched to a gene: 6. Germline-derived CDR1 and CDR2 are LGHNA and YSLEER. CDR3 bases: TGCGCCAGCAGCCAAGGGGGCGGGGGGGCAGCAGATACGCAGTATTTT. It codes for CASSQGGGGAADTQYF.